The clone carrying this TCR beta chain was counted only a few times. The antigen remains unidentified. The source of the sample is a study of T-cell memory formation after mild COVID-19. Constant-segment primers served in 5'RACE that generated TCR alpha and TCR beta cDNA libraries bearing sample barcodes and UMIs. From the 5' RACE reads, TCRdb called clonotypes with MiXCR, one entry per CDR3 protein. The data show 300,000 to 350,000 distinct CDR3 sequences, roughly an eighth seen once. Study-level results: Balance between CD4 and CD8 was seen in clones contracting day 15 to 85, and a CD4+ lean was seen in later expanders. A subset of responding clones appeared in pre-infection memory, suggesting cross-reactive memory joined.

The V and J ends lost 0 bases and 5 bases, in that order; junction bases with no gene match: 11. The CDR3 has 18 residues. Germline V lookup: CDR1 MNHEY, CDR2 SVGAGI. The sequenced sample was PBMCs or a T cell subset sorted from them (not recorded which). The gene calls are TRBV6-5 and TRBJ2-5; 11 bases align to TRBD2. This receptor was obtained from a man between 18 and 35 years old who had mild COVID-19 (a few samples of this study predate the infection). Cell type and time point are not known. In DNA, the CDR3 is TGTGCCAGCAGTTACTCGAGAAGGCTAGCGGGGGGCCGGGAGACCCAGTACTTC. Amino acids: CASSYSRRLAGGRETQYF.